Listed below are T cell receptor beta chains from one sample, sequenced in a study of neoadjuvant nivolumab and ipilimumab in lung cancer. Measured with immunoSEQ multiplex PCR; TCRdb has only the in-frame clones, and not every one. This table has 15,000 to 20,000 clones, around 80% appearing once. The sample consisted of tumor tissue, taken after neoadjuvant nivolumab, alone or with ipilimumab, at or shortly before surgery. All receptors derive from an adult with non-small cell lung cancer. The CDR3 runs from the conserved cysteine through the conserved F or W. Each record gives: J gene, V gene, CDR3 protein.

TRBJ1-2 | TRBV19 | CASSTGTGYGYTF
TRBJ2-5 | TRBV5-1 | CASSCTPQQETQYF
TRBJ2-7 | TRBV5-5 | CASSLAQDPAYEQYF
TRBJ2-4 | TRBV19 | CASSIAAKNIQYF
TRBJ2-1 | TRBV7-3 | CASSTGLSNEQFF
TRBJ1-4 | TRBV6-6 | CASSYSGQPQEKLFF
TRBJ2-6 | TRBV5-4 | CASSLVSGVYSGANVLTF
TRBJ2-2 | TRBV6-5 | CASSVDRRNTGELFF
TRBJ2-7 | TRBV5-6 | CASSFRTSGSSYEQYF
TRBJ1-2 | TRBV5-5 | CASSLQGDYGYTF
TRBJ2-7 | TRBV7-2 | CASSPQPHGLGSYEQYF
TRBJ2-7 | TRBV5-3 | CASSLAQGREQYF
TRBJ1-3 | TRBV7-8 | CASSLAGLNTIYF
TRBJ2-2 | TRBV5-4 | CASSGVATNTGELFF
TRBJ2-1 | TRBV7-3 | CASRDQTSGTGEQFF
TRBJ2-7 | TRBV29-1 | CSVRDRGRSSRSYEQYF
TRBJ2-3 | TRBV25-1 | CASSGDSGLGDTQYF
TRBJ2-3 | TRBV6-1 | CASSDGLVPGFITDTQYF
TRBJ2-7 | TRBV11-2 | CASSLIDGYAVTYEQYF
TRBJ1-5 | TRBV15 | CATSREGGWDGQPQHF
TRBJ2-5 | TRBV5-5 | CASSLVGPQGETQYF